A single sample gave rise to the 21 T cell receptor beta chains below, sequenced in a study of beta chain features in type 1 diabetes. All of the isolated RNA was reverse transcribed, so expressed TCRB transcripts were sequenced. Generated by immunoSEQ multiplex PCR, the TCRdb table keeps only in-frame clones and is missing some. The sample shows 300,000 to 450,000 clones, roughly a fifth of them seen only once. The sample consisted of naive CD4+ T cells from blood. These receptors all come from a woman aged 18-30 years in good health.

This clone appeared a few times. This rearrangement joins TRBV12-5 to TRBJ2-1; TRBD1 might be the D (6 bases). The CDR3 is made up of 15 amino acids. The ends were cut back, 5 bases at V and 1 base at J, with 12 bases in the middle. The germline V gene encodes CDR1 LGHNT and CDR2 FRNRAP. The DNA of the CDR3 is TGTGCTAGTGGTAATGGACAGAATTCCTACAATGAGCAGTTCTTC. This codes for CASGNGQNSYNEQFF.

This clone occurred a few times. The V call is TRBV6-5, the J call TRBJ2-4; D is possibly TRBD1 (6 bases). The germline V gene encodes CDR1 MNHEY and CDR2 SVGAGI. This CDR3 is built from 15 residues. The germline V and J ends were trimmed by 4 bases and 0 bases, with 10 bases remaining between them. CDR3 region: CASSSGGEAKNIQYF. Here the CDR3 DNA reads TGTGCCAGCAGTTCTGGGGGCGAAGCCAAAAACATTCAGTACTTC.

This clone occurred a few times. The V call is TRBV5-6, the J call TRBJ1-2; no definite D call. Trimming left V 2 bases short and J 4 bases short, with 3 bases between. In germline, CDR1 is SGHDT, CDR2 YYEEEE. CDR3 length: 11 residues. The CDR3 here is CASSFSYGYTF. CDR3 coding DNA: TGTGCCAGCAGCTTTAGCTATGGCTACACCTTC.

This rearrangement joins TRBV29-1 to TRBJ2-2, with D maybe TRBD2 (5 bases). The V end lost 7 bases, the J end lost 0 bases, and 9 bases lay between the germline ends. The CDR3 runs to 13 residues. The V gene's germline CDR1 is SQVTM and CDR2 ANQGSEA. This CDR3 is CSADYANTGELFF. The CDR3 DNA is TGCAGCGCCGACTATGCGAACACCGGGGAGCTGTTTTTT.

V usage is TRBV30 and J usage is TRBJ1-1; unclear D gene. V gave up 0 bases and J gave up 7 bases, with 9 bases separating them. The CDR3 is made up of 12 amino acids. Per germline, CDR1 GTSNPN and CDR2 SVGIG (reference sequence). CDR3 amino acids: CAWSVYGSEAFF. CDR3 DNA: TGTGCCTGGAGTGTATATGGGAGTGAAGCTTTCTTT.

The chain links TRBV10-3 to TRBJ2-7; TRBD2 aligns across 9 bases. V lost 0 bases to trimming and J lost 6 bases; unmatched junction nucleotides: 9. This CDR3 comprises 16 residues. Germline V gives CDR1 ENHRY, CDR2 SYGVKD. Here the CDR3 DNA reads TGTGCCATCAGTGAGTCGATCGGCGGGAGGGGCTCCGAGCAGTACTTC. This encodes CAISESIGGRGSEQYF.

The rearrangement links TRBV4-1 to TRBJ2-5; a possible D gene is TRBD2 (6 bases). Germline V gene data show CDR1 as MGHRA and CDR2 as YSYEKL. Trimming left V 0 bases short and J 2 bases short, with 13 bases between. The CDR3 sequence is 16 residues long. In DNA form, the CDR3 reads TGCGCCAGCAGCCAAGACCAGACTAGGGAGCAAGAGACCCAGTACTTC. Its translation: CASSQDQTREQETQYF.

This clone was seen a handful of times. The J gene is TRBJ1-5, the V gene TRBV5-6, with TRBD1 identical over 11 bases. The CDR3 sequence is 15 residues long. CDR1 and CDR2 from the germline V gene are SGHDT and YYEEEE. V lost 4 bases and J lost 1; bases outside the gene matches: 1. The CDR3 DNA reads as TGTGCCAGCAGCCGGGACAGGGGGAGCAATCAGCCCCAGCATTTT. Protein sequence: CASSRDRGSNQPQHF.

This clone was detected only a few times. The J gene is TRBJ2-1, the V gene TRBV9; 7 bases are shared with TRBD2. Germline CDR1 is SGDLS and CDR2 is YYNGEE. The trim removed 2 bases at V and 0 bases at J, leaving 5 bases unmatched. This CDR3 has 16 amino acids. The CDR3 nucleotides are TGTGCCAGCAGCGTCAGCCTAGCGGCCTCCTACAATGAGCAGTTCTTC. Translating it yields CASSVSLAASYNEQFF.

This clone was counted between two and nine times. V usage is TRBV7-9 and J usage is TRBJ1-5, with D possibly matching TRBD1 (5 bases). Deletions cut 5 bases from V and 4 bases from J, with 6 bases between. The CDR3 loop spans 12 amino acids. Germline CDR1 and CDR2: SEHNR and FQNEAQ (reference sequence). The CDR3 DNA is TGTGCCAGCAGCCGACAGAATCAGCCCCAGCATTTT. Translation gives CASSRQNQPQHF.

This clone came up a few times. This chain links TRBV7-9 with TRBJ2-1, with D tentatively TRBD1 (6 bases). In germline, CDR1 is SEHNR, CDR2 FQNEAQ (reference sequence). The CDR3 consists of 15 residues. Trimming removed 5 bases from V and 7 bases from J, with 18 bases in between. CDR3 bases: TGTGCCAGCAGCGGGGATTCGGACAGTAGGAATGAGCAGTTCTTC. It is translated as CASSGDSDSRNEQFF.

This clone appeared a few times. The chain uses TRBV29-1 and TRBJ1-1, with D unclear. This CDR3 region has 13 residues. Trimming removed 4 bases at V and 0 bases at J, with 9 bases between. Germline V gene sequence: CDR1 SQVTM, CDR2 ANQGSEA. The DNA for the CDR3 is TGCAGCGTTGCGTACAGCTTGAACACTGAAGCTTTCTTT. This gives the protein CSVAYSLNTEAFF. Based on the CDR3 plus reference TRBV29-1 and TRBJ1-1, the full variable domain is SAVISQKPSRDICQRGTSLTIQCQVDSQVTMMFWYRQQPGQSLTLIATANQGSEATYESGFVIDKFPISRPNLTFSTLTVSNMSPEDSSIYLCSVAYSLNTEAFFGQGTRLTVV.

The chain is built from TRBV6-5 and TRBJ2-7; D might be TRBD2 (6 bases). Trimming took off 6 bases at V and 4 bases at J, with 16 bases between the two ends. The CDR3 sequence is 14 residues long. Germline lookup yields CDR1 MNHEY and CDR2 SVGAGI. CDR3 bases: TGTGCCAGCAGCCGCGATCAAGGACTATACGAGCAGTACTTC. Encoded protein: CASSRDQGLYEQYF.

The CDR3 region has the DNA TGTGCTAGTGGTTTGGAGAGCGGGAGGGTTGAGCAGTTCTTC. Protein: CASGLESGRVEQFF. The chain recombines TRBV12-5 with TRBJ2-1, with 10 bases lining up with TRBD2. V trimming: 1 base; J trimming: 9 bases; junction bases outside the gene matches: 3. The CDR3 is made up of 14 amino acids. Germline V lookup: CDR1 LGHNT, CDR2 FRNRAP.

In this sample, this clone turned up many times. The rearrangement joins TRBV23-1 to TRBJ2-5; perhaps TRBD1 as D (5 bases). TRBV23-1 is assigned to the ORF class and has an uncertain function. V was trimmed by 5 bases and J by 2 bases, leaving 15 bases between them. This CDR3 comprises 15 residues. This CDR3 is CASSSLGPRQETQYF. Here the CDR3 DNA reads TGCGCCAGCAGTTCCCTGGGGCCGAGGCAAGAGACCCAGTACTTC.

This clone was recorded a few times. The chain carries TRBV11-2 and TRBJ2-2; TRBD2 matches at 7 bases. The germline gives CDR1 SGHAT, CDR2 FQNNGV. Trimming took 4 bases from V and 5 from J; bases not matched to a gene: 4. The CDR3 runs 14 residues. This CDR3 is CASSSSGRTGELFF. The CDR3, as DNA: TGTGCCAGCAGCTCTAGCGGCCGTACCGGGGAGCTGTTTTTT.

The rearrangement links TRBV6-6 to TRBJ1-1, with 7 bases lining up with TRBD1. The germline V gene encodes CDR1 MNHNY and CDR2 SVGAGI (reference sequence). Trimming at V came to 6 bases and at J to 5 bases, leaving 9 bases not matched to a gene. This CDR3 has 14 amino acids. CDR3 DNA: TGTGCCAGCAGCTACGACAGGGCTACGACTGAAGCTTTCTTT. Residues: CASSYDRATTEAFF.

The CDR3 nucleotides read TGTGCCAGCAGTTTCTTAACAGGGAGCAATCAGCCCCAGCATTTT. Its protein product is CASSFLTGSNQPQHF. The chain carries TRBV27 and TRBJ1-5, with a weak D call TRBD1 (6 bases). CDR1 MNHEY and CDR2 SMNVEV come from the germline V gene (reference sequence). Deletions cut 3 bases from V and 1 base from J, with 10 bases between. This CDR3 is built from 15 residues.

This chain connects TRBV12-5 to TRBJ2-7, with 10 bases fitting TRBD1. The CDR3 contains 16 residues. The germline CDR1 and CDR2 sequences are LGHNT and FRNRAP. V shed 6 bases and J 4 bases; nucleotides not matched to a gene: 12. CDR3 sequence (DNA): TGTGCTAGTGGGACGACCGCGACAGGGGGCTCGTACGAGCAGTACTTC. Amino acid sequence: CASGTTATGGSYEQYF.

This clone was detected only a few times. CDR3 in amino acids: CASRWGRGGHEQYF. CDR3 bases: TGTGCCAGCAGATGGGGGAGGGGGGGGCACGAGCAGTACTTC. V is TRBV7-8 and J is TRBJ2-7, with D possibly matching TRBD2 (7 bases). This CDR3 comprises 14 residues. Trimming cost V 6 bases and J 5 bases, with 17 bases left between them. Germline CDR1 reads SGHVS; CDR2 reads FQNEAQ.

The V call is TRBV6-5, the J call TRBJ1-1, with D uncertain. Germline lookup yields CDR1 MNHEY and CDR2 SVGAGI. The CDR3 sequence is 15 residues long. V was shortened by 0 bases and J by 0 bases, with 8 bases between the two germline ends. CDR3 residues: CASSYSTLMNTEAFF. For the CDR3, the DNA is TGTGCCAGCAGTTACTCGACATTAATGAACACTGAAGCTTTCTTT.